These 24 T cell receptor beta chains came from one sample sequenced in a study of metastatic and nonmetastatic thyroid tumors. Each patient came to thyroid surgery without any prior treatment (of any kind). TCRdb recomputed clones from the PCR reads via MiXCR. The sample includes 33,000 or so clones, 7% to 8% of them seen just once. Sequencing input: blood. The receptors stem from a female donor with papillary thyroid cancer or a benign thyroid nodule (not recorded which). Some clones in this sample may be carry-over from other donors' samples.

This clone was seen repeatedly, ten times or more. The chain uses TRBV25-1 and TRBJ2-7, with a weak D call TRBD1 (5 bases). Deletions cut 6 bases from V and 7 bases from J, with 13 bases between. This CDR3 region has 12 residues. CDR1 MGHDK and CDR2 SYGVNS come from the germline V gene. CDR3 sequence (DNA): TGTGCCAGCAGGAAGGGGTCCGGGGAGCAGTACTTC. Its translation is CASRKGSGEQYF.

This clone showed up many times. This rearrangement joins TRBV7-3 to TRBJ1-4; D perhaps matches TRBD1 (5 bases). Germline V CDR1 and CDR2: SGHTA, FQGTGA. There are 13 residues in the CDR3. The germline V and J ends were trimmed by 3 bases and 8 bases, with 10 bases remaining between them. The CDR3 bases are TGTGCCAGCAGCTTCGCCGGGGGGGAAAAACTGTTTTTT. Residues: CASSFAGGEKLFF.

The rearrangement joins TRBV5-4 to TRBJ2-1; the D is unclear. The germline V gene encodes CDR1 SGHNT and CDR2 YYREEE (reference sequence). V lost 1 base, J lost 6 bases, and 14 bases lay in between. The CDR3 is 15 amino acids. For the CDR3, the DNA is TGTGCCAGCAGCTTGTTGGCGGTAGAACTCAATGAGCAGTTCTTC. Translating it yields CASSLLAVELNEQFF.

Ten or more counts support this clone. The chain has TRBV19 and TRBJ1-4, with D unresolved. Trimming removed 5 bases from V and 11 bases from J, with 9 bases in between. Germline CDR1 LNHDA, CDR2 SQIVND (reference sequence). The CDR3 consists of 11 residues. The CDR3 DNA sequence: TGTGCCAGTAGTTCTGATTGGAAACTGTTTTTT. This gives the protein CASSSDWKLFF.

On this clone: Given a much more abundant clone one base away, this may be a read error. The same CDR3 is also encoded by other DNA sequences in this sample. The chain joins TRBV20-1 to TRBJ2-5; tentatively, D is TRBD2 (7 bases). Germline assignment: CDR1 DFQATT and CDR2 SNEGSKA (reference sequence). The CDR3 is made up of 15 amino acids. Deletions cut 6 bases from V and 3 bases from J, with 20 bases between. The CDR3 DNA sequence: TGCAGTGCCGGGGGGCCAGCTGGAGGGAAAGAGACCCAGTACTTC. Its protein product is CSAGGPAGGKETQYF.

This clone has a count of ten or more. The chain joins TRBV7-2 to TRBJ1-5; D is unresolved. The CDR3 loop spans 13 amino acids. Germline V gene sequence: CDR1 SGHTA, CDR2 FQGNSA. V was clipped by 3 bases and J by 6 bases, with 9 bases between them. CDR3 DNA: TGTGCCAGCAGCTTTGACGGTATTCAGCCCCAGCATTTT. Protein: CASSFDGIQPQHF.

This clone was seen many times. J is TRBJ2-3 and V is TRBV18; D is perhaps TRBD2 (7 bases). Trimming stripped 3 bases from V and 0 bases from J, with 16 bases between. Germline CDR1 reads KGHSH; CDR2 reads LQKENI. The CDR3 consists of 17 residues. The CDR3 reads CASSPKRGGASTDTQYF. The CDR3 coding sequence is TGTGCCAGCTCACCGAAGAGGGGGGGGGCTAGCACAGATACGCAGTATTTT.

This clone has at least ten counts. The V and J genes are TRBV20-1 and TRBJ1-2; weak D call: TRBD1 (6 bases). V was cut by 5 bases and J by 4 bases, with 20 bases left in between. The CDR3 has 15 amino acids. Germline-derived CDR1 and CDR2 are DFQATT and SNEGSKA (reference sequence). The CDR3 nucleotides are TGCAGTGCTTCGGACAGAGGGGGATCCCTCTATGGCTACACCTTC. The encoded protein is CSASDRGGSLYGYTF.

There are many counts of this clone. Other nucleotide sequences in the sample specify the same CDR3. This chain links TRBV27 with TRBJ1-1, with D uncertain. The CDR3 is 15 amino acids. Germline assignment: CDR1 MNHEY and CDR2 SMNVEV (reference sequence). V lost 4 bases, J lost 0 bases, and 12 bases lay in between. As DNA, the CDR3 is TGTGCCAGCAGTTCGCGGGGAAAAATGAACACTGAAGCTTTCTTT. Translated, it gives CASSSRGKMNTEAFF.

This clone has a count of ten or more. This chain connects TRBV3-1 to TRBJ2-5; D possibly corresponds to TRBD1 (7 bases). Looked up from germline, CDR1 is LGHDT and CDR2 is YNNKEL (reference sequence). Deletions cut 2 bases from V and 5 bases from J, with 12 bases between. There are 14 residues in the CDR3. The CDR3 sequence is CASSQRQGGETQYF. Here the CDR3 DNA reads TGTGCCAGCAGCCAACGACAGGGAGGCGAGACCCAGTACTTC.

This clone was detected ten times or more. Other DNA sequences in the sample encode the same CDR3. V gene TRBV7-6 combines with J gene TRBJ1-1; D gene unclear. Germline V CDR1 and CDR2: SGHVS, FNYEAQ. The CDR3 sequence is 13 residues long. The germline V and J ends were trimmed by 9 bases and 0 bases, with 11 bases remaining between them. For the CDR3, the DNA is TGTGCCAGTAGTACAGACTTGAACACTGAAGCTTTCTTT. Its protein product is CASSTDLNTEAFF.

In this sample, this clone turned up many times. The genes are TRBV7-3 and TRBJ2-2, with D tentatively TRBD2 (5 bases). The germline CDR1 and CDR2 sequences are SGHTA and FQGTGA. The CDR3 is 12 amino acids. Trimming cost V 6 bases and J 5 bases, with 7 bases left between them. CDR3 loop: CASSPGTGELFF. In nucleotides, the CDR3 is TGTGCCAGCAGTCCGGGGACCGGGGAGCTGTTTTTT.

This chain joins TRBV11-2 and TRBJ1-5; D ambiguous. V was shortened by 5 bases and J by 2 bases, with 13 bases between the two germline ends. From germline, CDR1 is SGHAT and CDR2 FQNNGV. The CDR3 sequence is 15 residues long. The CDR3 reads CASSESGPGNQPQHF. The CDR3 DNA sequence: TGTGCCAGCAGCGAGAGTGGGCCGGGCAATCAGCCCCAGCATTTT.

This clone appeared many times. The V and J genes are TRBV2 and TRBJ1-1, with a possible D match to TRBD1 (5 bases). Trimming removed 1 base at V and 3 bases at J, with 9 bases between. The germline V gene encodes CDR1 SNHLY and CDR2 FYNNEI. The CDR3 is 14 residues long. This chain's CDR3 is CASSEDRRDTEAFF. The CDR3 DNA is TGTGCCAGCAGTGAAGACAGGCGGGACACTGAAGCTTTCTTT.

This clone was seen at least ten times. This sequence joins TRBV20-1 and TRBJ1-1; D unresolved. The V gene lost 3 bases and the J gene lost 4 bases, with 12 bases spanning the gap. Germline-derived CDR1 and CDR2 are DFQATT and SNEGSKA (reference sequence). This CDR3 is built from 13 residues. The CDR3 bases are TGCAGTGCTAGTGGCGTATGGGGCACTGAAGCTTTCTTT. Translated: CSASGVWGTEAFF.

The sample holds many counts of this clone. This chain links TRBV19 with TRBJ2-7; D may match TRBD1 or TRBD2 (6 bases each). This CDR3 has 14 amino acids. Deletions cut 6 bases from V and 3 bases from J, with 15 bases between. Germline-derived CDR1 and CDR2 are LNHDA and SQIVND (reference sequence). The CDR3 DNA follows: TGTGCCAGTAGCACAGGGATCGGGAGCTACGAGCAGTACTTC. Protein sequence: CASSTGIGSYEQYF. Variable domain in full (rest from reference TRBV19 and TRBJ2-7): DGGITQSPKYLFRKEGQNVTLSCEQNLNHDAMYWYRQDPGQGLRLIYYSQIVNDFQKGDIAEGYSVSREKKESFPLTVTSAQKNPTAFYLCASSTGIGSYEQYFGPGTRLTVT.

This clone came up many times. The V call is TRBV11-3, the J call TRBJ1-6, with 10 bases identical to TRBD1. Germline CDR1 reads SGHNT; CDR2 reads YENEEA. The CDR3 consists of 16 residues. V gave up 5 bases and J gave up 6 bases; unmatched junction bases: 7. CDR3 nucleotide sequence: TGTGCCAGCAGCCCAGGACAGGGGGTTTTTAATTCACCCCTCCACTTT. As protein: CASSPGQGVFNSPLHF.

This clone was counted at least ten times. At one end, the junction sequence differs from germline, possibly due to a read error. The CDR3 DNA sequence: TGTGCCAGTAGCCCCCATAGCGGGAGGCTCAATGAGCAGTTCTTC. This sequence encodes CASSPHSGRLNEQFF. The gene calls are TRBV14 and TRBJ2-1, with 10 bases that match TRBD2. The V gene's germline CDR1 is SGHDN and CDR2 FVKESK. The CDR3 covers 15 residues.

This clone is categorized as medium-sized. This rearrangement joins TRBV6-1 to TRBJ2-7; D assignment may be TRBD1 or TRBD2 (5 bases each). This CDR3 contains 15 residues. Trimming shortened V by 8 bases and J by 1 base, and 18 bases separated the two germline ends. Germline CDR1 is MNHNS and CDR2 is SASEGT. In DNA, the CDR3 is TGTGCCAGCCGTCAGGGAAGTGGGGGATCCTACGAGCAGTACTTC. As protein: CASRQGSGGSYEQYF.

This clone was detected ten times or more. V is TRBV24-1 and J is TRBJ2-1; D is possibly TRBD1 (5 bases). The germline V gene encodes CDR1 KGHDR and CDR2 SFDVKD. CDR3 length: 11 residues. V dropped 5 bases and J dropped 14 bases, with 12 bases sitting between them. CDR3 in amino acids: CATSGPGRKFF. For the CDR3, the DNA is TGTGCCACCAGTGGACCAGGGCGGAAGTTCTTC.

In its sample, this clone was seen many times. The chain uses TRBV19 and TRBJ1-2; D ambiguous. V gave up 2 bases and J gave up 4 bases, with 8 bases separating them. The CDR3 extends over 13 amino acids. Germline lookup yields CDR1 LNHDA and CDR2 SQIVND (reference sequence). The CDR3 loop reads CASSIRAAYGYTF. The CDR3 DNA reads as TGTGCCAGTAGTATAAGGGCAGCCTATGGCTACACCTTC. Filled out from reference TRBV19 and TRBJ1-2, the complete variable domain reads DGGITQSPKYLFRKEGQNVTLSCEQNLNHDAMYWYRQDPGQGLRLIYYSQIVNDFQKGDIAEGYSVSREKKESFPLTVTSAQKNPTAFYLCASSIRAAYGYTFGSGTRLTVV.

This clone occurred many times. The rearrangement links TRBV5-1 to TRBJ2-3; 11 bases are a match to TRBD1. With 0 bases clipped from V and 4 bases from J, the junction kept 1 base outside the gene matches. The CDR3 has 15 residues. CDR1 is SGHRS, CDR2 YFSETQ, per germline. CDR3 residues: CASSLGTGGPDTQYF. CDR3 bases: TGCGCCAGCAGCTTGGGGACAGGGGGCCCAGATACGCAGTATTTT.

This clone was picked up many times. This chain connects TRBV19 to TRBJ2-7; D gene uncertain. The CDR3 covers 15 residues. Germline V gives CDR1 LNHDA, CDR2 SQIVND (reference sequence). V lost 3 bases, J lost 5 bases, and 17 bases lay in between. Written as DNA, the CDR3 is TGTGCCAGTAGTATTGCCCATACCGCTCTCAACGAGCAGTACTTC. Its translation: CASSIAHTALNEQYF.

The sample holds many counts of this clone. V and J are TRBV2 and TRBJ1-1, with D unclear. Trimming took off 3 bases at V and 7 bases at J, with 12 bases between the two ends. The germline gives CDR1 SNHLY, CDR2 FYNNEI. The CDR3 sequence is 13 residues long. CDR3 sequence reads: CASSDYIVDEAFF. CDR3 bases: TGTGCCAGCAGTGATTACATCGTAGATGAAGCTTTCTTT. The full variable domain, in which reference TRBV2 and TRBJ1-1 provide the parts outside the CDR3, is EPEVTQTPSHQVTQMGQEVILRCVPISNHLYFYWYRQILGQKVEFLVSFYNNEISEKSEIFDDQFSVERPDGSNFTLKIRSTKLEDSAMYFCASSDYIVDEAFFGQGTRLTVV.